A single sample gave rise to the 5 T cell receptor beta chains below, sequenced in a study of early T cells in non-severe SARS-CoV-2 infection. TCRdb recomputed calls from the 5' RACE reads with MiXCR, one row per CDR3 protein. The sample lists some 70,000 distinct CDR3 sequences, roughly a tenth occurring once. The material sequenced was whole blood. These receptors were collected from an adult who was a healthcare worker with PCR-confirmed SARS-CoV-2 infection or an uninfected control (not recorded which).

The rearrangement links TRBV6-2 or TRBV6-3 to TRBJ2-1, with a weak D call TRBD1 (8 bases). The V gene's germline CDR1 is MNHEY and CDR2 SVGEGT. CDR3 length: 15 amino acids. The V end lost 6 bases, the J end lost 2 bases, and 14 bases lay between the germline ends. CDR3 sequence reads: CASSQGAGAYNEQFF. The CDR3, as DNA: TGTGCCAGCAGCCAGGGGGCGGGAGCCTACAATGAGCAGTTCTTC.

This chain joins TRBV19 and TRBJ2-6, with D unresolved. V lost 1 base and J 0 bases, leaving 7 bases between the germline ends. The CDR3 contains 16 residues. CDR1 and CDR2 (germline): LNHDA, SQIVND (reference sequence). The CDR3 sequence is CASSIGSSSGANVLTF. Here the CDR3 DNA reads TGTGCCAGTAGTATAGGGTCGTCCTCTGGGGCCAACGTCCTGACTTTC.

The CDR3 region is CSARQGRVNTIYF. The CDR3 DNA reads as TGCAGTGCTAGGCAGGGAAGGGTTAACACCATATATTTT. The V call is TRBV20-1, the J call TRBJ1-3; maybe TRBD1 (5 bases). V was cut by 3 bases and J by 7 bases, with 13 bases left in between. This CDR3 region has 13 residues. The germline CDR1 and CDR2 sequences are DFQATT and SNEGSKA (reference sequence).

The V call is TRBV25-1, the J call TRBJ2-2, with D unclear. V lost 1 base and J lost 3, with 6 bases in between. The CDR3 has 14 amino acids. In germline, CDR1 is MGHDK, CDR2 SYGVNS. CDR3 residues: CASSELMYTGELFF. The CDR3 DNA reads TGTGCCAGCAGTGAATTGATGTACACCGGGGAGCTGTTTTTT.

The chain uses TRBV27 and TRBJ1-1; D gene unclear. CDR1 and CDR2 (germline): MNHEY, SMNVEV (reference sequence). There are 13 residues in the CDR3. Trimming took 2 bases from V and 4 from J, leaving 8 bases between them. CDR3 amino acids: CASSLVWGTEAFF. In DNA, the CDR3 is TGTGCCAGCAGTTTAGTTTGGGGCACTGAAGCTTTCTTT.